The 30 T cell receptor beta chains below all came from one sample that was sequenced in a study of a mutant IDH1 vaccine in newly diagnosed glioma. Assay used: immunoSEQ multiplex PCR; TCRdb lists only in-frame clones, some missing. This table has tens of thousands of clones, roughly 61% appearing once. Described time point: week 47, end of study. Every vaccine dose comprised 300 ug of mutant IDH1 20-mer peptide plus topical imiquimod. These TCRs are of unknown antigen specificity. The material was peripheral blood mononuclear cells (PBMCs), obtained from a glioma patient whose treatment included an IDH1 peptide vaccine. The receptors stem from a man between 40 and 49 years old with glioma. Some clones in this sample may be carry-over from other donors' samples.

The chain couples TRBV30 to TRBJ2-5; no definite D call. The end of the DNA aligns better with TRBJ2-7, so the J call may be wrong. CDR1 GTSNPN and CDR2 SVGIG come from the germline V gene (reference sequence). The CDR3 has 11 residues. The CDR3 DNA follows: TGTGCCTGGACCGGATCCTACGAGCAGTACTTC. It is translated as CAWTGSYEQYF.

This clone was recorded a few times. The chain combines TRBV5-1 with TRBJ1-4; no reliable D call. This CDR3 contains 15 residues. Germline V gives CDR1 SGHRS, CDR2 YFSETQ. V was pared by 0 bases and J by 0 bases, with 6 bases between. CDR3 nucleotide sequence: TGCGCCAGCAGCTTGGGCCATGCAACTAATGAAAAACTGTTTTTT. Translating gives CASSLGHATNEKLFF.

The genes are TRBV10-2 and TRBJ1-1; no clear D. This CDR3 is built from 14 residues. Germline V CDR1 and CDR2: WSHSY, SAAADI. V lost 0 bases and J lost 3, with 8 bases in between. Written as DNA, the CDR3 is TGCGCCAGCAGTGAGTCGGGGAGACACACTGAAGCTTTCTTT. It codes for CASSESGRHTEAFF.

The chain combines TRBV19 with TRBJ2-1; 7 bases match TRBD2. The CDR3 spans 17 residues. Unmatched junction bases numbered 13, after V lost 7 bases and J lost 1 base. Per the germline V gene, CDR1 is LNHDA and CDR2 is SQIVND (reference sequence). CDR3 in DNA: TGTGCCAGTATTGGTCAGCGGGGCGGACCTTCCTACAATGAGCAGTTCTTC. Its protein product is CASIGQRGGPSYNEQFF.

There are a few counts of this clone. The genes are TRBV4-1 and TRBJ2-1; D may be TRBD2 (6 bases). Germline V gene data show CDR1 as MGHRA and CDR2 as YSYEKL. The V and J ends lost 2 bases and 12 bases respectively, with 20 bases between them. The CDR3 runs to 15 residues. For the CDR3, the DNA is TGCGCCAGCAGCCAATCCGGGGGACCCCCCCAAGGGCAGTTCTTC. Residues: CASSQSGGPPQGQFF.

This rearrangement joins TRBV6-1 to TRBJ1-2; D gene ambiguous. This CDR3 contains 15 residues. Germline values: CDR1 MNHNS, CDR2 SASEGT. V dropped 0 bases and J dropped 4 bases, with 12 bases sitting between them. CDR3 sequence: CASSEAGNSLYGYTF. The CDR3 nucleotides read TGTGCCAGCAGTGAAGCCGGCAACAGCCTCTATGGCTACACCTTC.

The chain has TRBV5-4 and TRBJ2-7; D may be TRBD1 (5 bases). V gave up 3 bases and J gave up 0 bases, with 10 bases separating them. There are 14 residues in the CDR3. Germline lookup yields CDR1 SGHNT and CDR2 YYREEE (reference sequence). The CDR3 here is CASSWQGDSYEQYF. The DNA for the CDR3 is TGTGCCAGCAGCTGGCAAGGGGACTCCTACGAGCAGTACTTC.

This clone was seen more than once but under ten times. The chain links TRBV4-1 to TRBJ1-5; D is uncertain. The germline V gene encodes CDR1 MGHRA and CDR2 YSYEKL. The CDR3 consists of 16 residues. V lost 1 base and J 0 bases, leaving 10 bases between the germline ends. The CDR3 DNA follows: TGCGCCAGCAGCCAAGTGTCGTGGGGTAGCAATCAGCCCCAGCATTTT. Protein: CASSQVSWGSNQPQHF.

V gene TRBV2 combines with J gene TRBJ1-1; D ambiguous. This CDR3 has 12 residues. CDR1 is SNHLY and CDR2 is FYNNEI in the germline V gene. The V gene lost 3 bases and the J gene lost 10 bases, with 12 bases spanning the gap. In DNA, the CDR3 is TGTGCCAGCAGTGATCCGGACCGGGGAGCTTTCTTT. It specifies CASSDPDRGAFF.

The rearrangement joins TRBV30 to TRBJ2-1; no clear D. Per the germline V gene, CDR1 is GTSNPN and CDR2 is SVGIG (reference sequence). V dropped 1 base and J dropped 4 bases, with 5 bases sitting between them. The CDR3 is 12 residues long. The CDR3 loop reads CAWSGIYNEQFF. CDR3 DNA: TGTGCCTGGAGTGGGATTTACAATGAGCAGTTCTTC.

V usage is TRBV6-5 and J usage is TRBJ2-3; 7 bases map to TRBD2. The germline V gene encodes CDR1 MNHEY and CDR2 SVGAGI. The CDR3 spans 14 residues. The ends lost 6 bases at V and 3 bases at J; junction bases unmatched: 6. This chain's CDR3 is CASRTSRRTDTQYF. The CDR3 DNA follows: TGTGCCAGCAGGACTAGCCGGCGTACAGATACGCAGTATTTT.

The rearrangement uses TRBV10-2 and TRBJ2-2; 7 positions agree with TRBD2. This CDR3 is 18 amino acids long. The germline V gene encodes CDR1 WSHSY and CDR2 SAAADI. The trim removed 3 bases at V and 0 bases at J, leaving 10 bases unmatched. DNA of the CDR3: TGCGCCAGCAGTGACCCACGACTAGCTCCATCGAACACCGGGGAGCTGTTTTTT. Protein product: CASSDPRLAPSNTGELFF.

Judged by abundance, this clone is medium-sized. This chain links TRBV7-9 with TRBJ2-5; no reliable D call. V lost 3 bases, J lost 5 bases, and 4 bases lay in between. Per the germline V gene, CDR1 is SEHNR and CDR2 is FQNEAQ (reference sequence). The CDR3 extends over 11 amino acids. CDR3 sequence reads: CASSFRETQYF. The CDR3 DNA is TGTGCCAGCAGCTTTCGGGAGACCCAGTACTTC.

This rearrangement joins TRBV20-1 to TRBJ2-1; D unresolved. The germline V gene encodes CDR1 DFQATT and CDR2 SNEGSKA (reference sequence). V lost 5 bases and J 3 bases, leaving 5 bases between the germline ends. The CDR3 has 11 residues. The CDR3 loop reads CSAPNYNEQFF. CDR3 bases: TGCAGTGCTCCTAACTACAATGAGCAGTTCTTC.

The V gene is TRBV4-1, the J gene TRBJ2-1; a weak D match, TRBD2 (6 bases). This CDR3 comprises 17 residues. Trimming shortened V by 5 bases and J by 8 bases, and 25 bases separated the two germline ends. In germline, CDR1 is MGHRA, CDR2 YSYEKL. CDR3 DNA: TGCGCCAGCAGCGGATATGGGCGGGGTTTTCTGAACGATGAGCAGTTCTTC. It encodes CASSGYGRGFLNDEQFF.

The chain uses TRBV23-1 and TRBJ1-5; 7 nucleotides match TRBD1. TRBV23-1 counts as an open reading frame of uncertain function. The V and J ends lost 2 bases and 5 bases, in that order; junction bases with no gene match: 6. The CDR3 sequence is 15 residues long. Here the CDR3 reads CASSQNRGWDQPQHF. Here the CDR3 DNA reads TGCGCCAGCAGTCAAAACAGGGGATGGGATCAGCCCCAGCATTTT.

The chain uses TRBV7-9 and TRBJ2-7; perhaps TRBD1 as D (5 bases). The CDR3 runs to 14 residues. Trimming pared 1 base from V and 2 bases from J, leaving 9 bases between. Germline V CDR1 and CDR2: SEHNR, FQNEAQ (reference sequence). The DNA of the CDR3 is TGTGCCAGCAGCTTAGAGTCAGGGACCTACGAGCAGTACTTC. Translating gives CASSLESGTYEQYF.

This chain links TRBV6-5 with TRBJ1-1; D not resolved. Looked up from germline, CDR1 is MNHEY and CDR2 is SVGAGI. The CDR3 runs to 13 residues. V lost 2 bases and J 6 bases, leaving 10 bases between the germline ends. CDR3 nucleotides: TGTGCCAGCAGTTACAGCGGGGAGCCTGAAGCTTTCTTT. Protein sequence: CASSYSGEPEAFF.

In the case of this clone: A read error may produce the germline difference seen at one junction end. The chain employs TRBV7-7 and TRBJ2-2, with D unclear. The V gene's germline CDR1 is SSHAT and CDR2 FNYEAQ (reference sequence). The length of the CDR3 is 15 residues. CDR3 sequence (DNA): TGTGCTAGCAGCTTGAGTAGCCTGGGTACCGGGGAGCTGTTTTTT. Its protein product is CASSLSSLGTGELFF.

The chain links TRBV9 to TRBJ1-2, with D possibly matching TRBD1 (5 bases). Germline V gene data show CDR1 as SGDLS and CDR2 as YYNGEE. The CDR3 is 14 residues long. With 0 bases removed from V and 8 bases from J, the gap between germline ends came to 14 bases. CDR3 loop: CASSVGGSPQGYTF. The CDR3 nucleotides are TGTGCCAGCAGCGTAGGGGGCAGCCCCCAGGGCTACACCTTC.

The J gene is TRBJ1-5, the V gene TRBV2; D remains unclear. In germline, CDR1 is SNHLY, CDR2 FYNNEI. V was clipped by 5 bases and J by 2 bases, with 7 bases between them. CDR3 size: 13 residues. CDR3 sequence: CASSSRGNQPQHF. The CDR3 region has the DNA TGTGCCAGCAGTTCCCGGGGCAATCAGCCCCAGCATTTT.

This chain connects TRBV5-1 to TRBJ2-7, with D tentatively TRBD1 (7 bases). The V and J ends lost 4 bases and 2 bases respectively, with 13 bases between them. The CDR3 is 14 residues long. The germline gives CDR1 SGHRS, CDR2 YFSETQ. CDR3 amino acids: CASSGGTVPYEQYF. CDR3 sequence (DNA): TGCGCCAGCAGCGGGGGGACAGTACCCTACGAGCAGTACTTC.

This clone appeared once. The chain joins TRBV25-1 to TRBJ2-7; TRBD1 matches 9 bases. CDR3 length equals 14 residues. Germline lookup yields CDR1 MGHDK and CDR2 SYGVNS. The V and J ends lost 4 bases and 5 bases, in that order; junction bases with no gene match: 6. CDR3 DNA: TGTGCCAGCAGTGCGCGGACAGGGGCCCACGAGCAGTACTTC. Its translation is CASSARTGAHEQYF.

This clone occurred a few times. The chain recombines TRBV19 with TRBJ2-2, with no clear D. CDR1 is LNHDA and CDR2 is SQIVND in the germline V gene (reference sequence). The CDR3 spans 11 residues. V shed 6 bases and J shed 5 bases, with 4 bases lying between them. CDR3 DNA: TGTGCCAGTAGAGCAACCGGGGAGCTGTTTTTT. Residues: CASRATGELFF.

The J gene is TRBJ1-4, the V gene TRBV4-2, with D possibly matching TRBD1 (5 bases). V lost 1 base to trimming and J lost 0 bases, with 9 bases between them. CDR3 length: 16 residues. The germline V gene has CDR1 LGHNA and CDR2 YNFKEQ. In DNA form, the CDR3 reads TGTGCCAGCAGCCAAGGACAGTCTGCAACTAATGAAAAACTGTTTTTT. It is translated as CASSQGQSATNEKLFF.

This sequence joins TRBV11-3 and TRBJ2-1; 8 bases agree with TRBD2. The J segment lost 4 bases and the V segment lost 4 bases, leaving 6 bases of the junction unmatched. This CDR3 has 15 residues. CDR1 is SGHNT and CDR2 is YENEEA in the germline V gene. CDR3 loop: CASSSRGGGYNEQFF. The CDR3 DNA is TGTGCCAGCAGCTCTAGAGGCGGGGGGTACAATGAGCAGTTCTTC.

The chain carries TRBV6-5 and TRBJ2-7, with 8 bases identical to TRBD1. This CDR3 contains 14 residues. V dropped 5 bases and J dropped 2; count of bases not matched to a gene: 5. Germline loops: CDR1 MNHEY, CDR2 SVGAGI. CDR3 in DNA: TGTGCCAGCAGTCCAGGACAGGGAACCTACGAGCAGTACTTC. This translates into CASSPGQGTYEQYF.

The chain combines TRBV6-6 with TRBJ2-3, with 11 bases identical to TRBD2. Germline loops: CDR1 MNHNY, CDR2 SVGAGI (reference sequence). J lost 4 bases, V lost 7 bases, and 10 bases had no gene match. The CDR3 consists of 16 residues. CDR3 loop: CASKDGSGGASDTQYF. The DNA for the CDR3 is TGTGCCAGCAAAGACGGTAGCGGGGGGGCCTCAGATACGCAGTATTTT.

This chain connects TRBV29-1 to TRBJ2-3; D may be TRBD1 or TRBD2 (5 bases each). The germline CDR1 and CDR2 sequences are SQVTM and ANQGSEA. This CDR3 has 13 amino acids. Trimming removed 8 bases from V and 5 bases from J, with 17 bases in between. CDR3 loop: CSTSRGAGDTQYF. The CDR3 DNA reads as TGCAGCACCTCGAGAGGGGCGGGAGATACGCAGTATTTT.

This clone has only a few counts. The CDR3 region is CASSPNSDTQYF. The CDR3 nucleotides read TGTGCCAGCTCACCAAATTCAGATACGCAGTATTTT. The genes are TRBV18 and TRBJ2-3; D gene uncertain. This CDR3 is 12 amino acids long. V lost 2 bases, J lost 4 bases, and 4 bases lay in between. From germline, CDR1 is KGHSH and CDR2 LQKENI.